A selection of T cell receptor beta chains follows, all from one sample in a study of early T cells in non-severe SARS-CoV-2 infection. TCRdb reanalysed the 5' RACE reads using MiXCR and keeps one entry per CDR3 protein. The sample carries 26,000 or so distinct CDR3 sequences, around 5.5% recorded once. Sequences were obtained from whole blood. All receptors come from an adult who was a healthcare worker with PCR-confirmed SARS-CoV-2 infection or an uninfected control (not recorded which). Both conserved end residues are part of each CDR3. D genes are given only for firm matches. Size is stated for part of the rows, as once, few or many counts, or as a class when the clone is expanded.

J gene: TRBJ2-7
D gene: NA
V gene: TRBV5-1
clone size: many
CDR3 DNA: TGCGCCAGCAGCTTGGAACAGACCTACGAGCAGTACTTC
CDR3 protein: CASSLEQTYEQYF

J gene: TRBJ2-7
D gene: NA
V gene: TRBV10-3
clone size: many
CDR3 DNA: TGTGCCATCAGTGACCCGGGGTTTGAGTCCTACGAGCAGTACTTC
CDR3 protein: CAISDPGFESYEQYF

J gene: TRBJ2-7
D gene: NA
V gene: TRBV7-6
clone size: many
CDR3 DNA: TGTGCCAGCAGCTTAAGCCTGGGCGCCTTAACCTACGAGCAGTACTTC
CDR3 protein: CASSLSLGALTYEQYF

J gene: TRBJ2-7
D gene: TRBD2
V gene: TRBV7-6
clone size: few
CDR3 DNA: TGTGCCAGCAGCTTAGCATTAGCGGGGGGTATCGACGAGCAGTACTTC
CDR3 protein: CASSLALAGGIDEQYF

J gene: TRBJ2-1
D gene: TRBD2
V gene: TRBV10-3
clone size: many
CDR3 DNA: TGTGCCATCAGTGAGTCTCTAGCGGGGGACAATGAGCAGTTCTTC
CDR3 protein: CAISESLAGDNEQFF

J gene: TRBJ1-4
D gene: NA
V gene: TRBV4-1
clone size: many
CDR3 DNA: TGCGCCAGCAGCAACCGGGACGGCAATGAAAAACTGTTTTTT
CDR3 protein: CASSNRDGNEKLFF

J gene: TRBJ2-3
D gene: NA
V gene: TRBV19
clone size: many
CDR3 DNA: TGTGCCAGTAGTATTAGTCCCTCGGATACGCAGTATTTT
CDR3 protein: CASSISPSDTQYF

J gene: TRBJ2-5
D gene: NA
V gene: TRBV4-1
clone size: many
CDR3 DNA: TGCGCCAGCAGCCAGGCGGTCCAAGAGACCCAGTACTTC
CDR3 protein: CASSQAVQETQYF

J gene: TRBJ1-5
D gene: NA
V gene: TRBV12-3/TRBV12-4
clone size: many
CDR3 DNA: TGTGCCAGCAGTTTCCTCGGCAGGGCCTTCAATCAGCCCCAGCATTTT
CDR3 protein: CASSFLGRAFNQPQHF

J gene: TRBJ2-7
D gene: NA
V gene: TRBV18
clone size: few
CDR3 DNA: TGTGCCAGCTCACCGCGGGACAGATCCTACGAGCAGTACTTC
CDR3 protein: CASSPRDRSYEQYF

J gene: TRBJ2-1
D gene: TRBD1
V gene: TRBV9
clone size: many
CDR3 DNA: TGTGCCAGCAGCGTAGCTACGGGACAGGGGATGATGCAGTTCTTC
CDR3 protein: CASSVATGQGMMQFF

J gene: TRBJ2-7
D gene: NA
V gene: TRBV21-1
clone size: many
CDR3 DNA: TGTGCCAGCAGCAAGGAAAGGACAGGGGGGCCTTTAACTCAAGACTACGAGCAGTACTTC
CDR3 protein: CASSKERTGGPLTQDYEQYF

J gene: TRBJ1-2
D gene: NA
V gene: TRBV6-2/TRBV6-3
clone size: NA
CDR3 DNA: TGTGCCAGCAGGGGGGGCGCGGCCCATGGCTACACCTTC
CDR3 protein: CASRGGAAHGYTF

J gene: TRBJ1-2
D gene: NA
V gene: TRBV6-2/TRBV6-3
clone size: many
CDR3 DNA: TGTGCCAGCAGACCCCTGGACAGCGGTTATGGCTACACCTTC
CDR3 protein: CASRPLDSGYGYTF

J gene: TRBJ1-1
D gene: TRBD1
V gene: TRBV2
clone size: many
CDR3 DNA: TGTGCCACCCACCTTCGGTCCGGGACAGGGGGTGCTGAAGCTTTCTTT
CDR3 protein: CATHLRSGTGGAEAFF

J gene: TRBJ2-1
D gene: NA
V gene: TRBV27
clone size: medium-sized
CDR3 DNA: TGTGCCAGCAGTCTCACCCTCTACAATGAGCAGTTCTTC
CDR3 protein: CASSLTLYNEQFF

J gene: TRBJ2-3
D gene: NA
V gene: TRBV30
clone size: many
CDR3 DNA: TGTGCCTGGAGTTCGTGGAGGCAGTGGGGCACAGATACGCAGTATTTT
CDR3 protein: CAWSSWRQWGTDTQYF

J gene: TRBJ1-1
D gene: TRBD1
V gene: TRBV7-6
clone size: many
CDR3 DNA: TGTGCCAGCAGCTTAGGCCCGACAGGGCTGAACACTGAAGCTTTCTTT
CDR3 protein: CASSLGPTGLNTEAFF

J gene: TRBJ2-2
D gene: NA
V gene: TRBV2
clone size: many
CDR3 DNA: TGTGCCAGCAGTGTGACTAGGAACACCGGGGAGCTGTTTTTT
CDR3 protein: CASSVTRNTGELFF

J gene: TRBJ1-2
D gene: NA
V gene: TRBV20-1
clone size: few
CDR3 DNA: TGCAGTGCTAGCGAAGGCAGATTCTATGGCTACACCTTC
CDR3 protein: CSASEGRFYGYTF

J gene: TRBJ2-7
D gene: NA
V gene: TRBV13
clone size: many
CDR3 DNA: TGTGCCAGCAGGAAGGCAGGGGACGAGCAGTACTTC
CDR3 protein: CASRKAGDEQYF

J gene: TRBJ1-2
D gene: NA
V gene: TRBV4-3
clone size: few
CDR3 DNA: TGCGCCAGCAGCCAAGGCACAGGGTCGGCTAACTATGGCTACACCTTC
CDR3 protein: CASSQGTGSANYGYTF

J gene: TRBJ2-6
D gene: NA
V gene: TRBV18
clone size: many
CDR3 DNA: TGTGCCAGCTCGCCTTACCTTTCTGGGGCCAACGTCCTGACTTTC
CDR3 protein: CASSPYLSGANVLTF

J gene: TRBJ2-4
D gene: NA
V gene: TRBV12-3/TRBV12-4
clone size: many
CDR3 DNA: TGTGCCAGCAGTCCTACCGGGTCTTGGGACATTCAGTACTTC
CDR3 protein: CASSPTGSWDIQYF

J gene: TRBJ1-2
D gene: NA
V gene: TRBV29-1
clone size: many
CDR3 DNA: TGCAGCGTCAGGACTGGGGGGACCGCTGGCTACACCTTC
CDR3 protein: CSVRTGGTAGYTF

J gene: TRBJ1-2
D gene: NA
V gene: TRBV7-8
clone size: many
CDR3 DNA: TGTGCCAGCAGCAAACAGGGTCGCTATGGCTACACCTTC
CDR3 protein: CASSKQGRYGYTF

J gene: TRBJ2-7
D gene: TRBD2
V gene: TRBV7-6
clone size: many
CDR3 DNA: TGTGCCAGCAGCTTAGCGGTGACTAGCGGGGGCCACGAGCAGTACTTC
CDR3 protein: CASSLAVTSGGHEQYF

J gene: TRBJ1-3
D gene: NA
V gene: TRBV18
clone size: many
CDR3 DNA: TGTGCCAGCTCACCAACGCGAAACACCATATATTTT
CDR3 protein: CASSPTRNTIYF

J gene: TRBJ1-3
D gene: TRBD1
V gene: TRBV11-2
clone size: many
CDR3 DNA: TGTGCCAGCAGCCCCGGGACAGGGGCTGGAAACACCATATATTTT
CDR3 protein: CASSPGTGAGNTIYF

J gene: TRBJ2-7
D gene: NA
V gene: TRBV7-9
clone size: many
CDR3 DNA: TGTGCCAGCAGCTTAGGGACAGCTAGCTACGAGCAGTACTTC
CDR3 protein: CASSLGTASYEQYF

J gene: TRBJ2-1
D gene: TRBD2
V gene: TRBV27
clone size: many
CDR3 DNA: TGTGCCAGCAGTTACCTCCTAGCGGGGAACGATGAGCAGTTCTTC
CDR3 protein: CASSYLLAGNDEQFF

J gene: TRBJ2-1
D gene: NA
V gene: TRBV18
clone size: NA
CDR3 DNA: TGTGCCAGCTCATATACCGGGACCCACTACAATGAGCAGTTCTTC
CDR3 protein: CASSYTGTHYNEQFF

J gene: TRBJ2-3
D gene: NA
V gene: TRBV5-1
clone size: NA
CDR3 DNA: TGCGCCAGCAGCTTTGGGGAGGCGACAGATACGCAGTATTTT
CDR3 protein: CASSFGEATDTQYF

J gene: TRBJ2-5
D gene: NA
V gene: TRBV11-2
clone size: medium-sized
CDR3 DNA: TGTGCCAGCAGCTCCCAAGAGACCCAGTACTTC
CDR3 protein: CASSSQETQYF

J gene: TRBJ2-1
D gene: NA
V gene: TRBV14
clone size: many
CDR3 DNA: TGTGCCAGCAGCGCTAGGCGCTATGAGCAGTTCTTC
CDR3 protein: CASSARRYEQFF

J gene: TRBJ2-5
D gene: NA
V gene: TRBV6-6
clone size: few
CDR3 DNA: TGTGCCAGCAGTTGGGGGAGCTCTACCCCCGGCCAGTACTTC
CDR3 protein: CASSWGSSTPGQYF

J gene: TRBJ1-2
D gene: NA
V gene: TRBV19
clone size: few
CDR3 DNA: TGTGCCAGTGGGCCAGGGGATCTCGCTAACTATGGCTACACCTTC
CDR3 protein: CASGPGDLANYGYTF

J gene: TRBJ2-5
D gene: NA
V gene: TRBV4-1
clone size: NA
CDR3 DNA: TGCGCCAGCAGCCAAGATCAGGGGCTGGAGACCCAGTACTTC
CDR3 protein: CASSQDQGLETQYF

J gene: TRBJ1-3
D gene: NA
V gene: TRBV7-9
clone size: few
CDR3 DNA: TGTGCCAGCAGCTTAAAAGTGGGTAATCGTCAAACTGGAAACACCATATATTTT
CDR3 protein: CASSLKVGNRQTGNTIYF

J gene: TRBJ2-3
D gene: NA
V gene: TRBV5-1
clone size: few
CDR3 DNA: TGCGCCAGCAGCTCAGAGACCGGTTCAGATACGCAGTATTTT
CDR3 protein: CASSSETGSDTQYF

J gene: TRBJ1-6
D gene: NA
V gene: TRBV12-3/TRBV12-4
clone size: NA
CDR3 DNA: TGTGCCAGCAGTCCCCGACGGAATAATTCACCCCTCCACTTT
CDR3 protein: CASSPRRNNSPLHF